The entry below gives a single TCR beta chain sequence along with its context. In the authors' workflow: For nucleated cells, counts were estimated from reference gene primer amplification. Repertoires were generated with immunoSEQ multiplex PCR, while TCRdb's copy carries only in-frame clones and drops some. D and trimming were read from the DNA, whereas the V and J calls and clone size are those reported in that table. Among about 240,000 clones listed, approximately 87% were seen once. This record comes from a study of blood T cell repertoires in COVID-19. Study as a whole: Sites in the United States, Italy and Spain provided acute and convalescent COVID-19 samples.

Looked up from germline, CDR1 is SGHRS and CDR2 is YFSETQ. The CDR3 is made up of 18 amino acids. Trimming took 3 bases from V and 4 from J; bases not matched to a gene: 8. Sequencing was carried out using peripheral blood. The sequence derives from a man aged 60-69 years with acute or convalescent COVID-19. The chain carries TRBV5-1 and TRBJ2-2, with 14 bases identical to TRBD2. The CDR3 nucleotides read TGCGCCAGCAGCTCGGGACTAGCGGGAGTCGGGGTCACCGGGGAGCTGTTTTTT. This gives the protein CASSSGLAGVGVTGELFF.